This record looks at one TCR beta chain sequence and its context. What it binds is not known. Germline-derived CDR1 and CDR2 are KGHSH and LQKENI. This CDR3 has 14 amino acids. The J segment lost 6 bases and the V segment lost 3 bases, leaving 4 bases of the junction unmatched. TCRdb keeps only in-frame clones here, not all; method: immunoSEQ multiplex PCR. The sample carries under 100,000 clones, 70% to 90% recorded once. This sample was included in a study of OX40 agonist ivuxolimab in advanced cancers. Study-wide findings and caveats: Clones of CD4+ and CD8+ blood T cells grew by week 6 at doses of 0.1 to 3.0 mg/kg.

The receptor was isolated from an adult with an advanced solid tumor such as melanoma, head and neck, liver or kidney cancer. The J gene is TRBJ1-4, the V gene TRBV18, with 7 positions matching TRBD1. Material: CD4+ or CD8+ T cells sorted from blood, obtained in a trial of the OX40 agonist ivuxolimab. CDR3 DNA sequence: TGTGCCAGCTCACCGCAGGGGGAGGATGAAAAACTGTTTTTT. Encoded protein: CASSPQGEDEKLFF.